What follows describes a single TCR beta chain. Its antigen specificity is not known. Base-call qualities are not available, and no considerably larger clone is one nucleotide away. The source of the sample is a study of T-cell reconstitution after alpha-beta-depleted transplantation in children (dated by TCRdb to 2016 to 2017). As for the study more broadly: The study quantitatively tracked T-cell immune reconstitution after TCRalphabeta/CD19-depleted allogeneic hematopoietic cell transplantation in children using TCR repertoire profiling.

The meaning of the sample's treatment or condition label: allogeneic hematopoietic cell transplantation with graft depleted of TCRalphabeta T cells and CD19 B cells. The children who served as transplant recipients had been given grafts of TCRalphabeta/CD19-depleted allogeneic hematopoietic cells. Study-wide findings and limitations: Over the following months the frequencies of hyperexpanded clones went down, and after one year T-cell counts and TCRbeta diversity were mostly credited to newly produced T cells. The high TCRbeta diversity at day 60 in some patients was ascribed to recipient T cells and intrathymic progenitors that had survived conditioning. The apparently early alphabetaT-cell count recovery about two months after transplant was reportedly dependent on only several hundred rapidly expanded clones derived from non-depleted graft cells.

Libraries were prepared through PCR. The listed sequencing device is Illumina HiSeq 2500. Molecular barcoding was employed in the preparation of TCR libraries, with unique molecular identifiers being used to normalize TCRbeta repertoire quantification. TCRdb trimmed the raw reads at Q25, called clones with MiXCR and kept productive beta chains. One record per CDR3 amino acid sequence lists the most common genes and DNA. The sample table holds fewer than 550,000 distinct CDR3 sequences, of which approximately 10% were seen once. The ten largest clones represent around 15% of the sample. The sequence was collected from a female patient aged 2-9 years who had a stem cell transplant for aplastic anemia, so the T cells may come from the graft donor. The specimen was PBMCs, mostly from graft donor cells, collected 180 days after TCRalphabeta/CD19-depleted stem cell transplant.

The DNA sequence follows: TGTGCCAGTAGTATTAGCATTGCAAGCAACAATGAGCAGTTCTTC. Its translation reads: CASSISIASNNEQFF. This receptor chain uses TRBV19 and TRBJ2-1, with the D gene not confidently named. Trimming removed 3 bases from V and 5 bases from J, leaving 14 bases between the germline ends. From the cysteine through the phenylalanine, the CDR3 covers 15 amino acids. The only DNA kept is the CDR3, 45 bases in frame from the first base. CDR1 LNHDA and CDR2 SQIVND were looked up in the germline V gene (reference sequence).